Shown below are 21 T cell receptor beta chains from a single sample sequenced in a study of CD8 T cells in ankylosing spondylitis. MiXCR, run by TCRdb on the 5' RACE reads, gives a single entry per CDR3 protein. Of fewer than 200,000 distinct CDR3 sequences listed, around 19% are singletons. The sample comprised blood, either unsorted or a sorted T cell fraction (not recorded which). The receptors derive from a male donor with ankylosing spondylitis or in good health (not recorded which).

The chain couples TRBV3-1 to TRBJ2-2, with no clear D. CDR1 LGHDT and CDR2 YNNKEL come from the germline V gene (reference sequence). The CDR3 consists of 11 residues. The V end lost 8 bases, the J end lost 5 bases, and 6 bases lay between the germline ends. The CDR3 coding sequence is TGTGCCAGCTATCGGACCGGGGAGCTGTTTTTT. Its protein product is CASYRTGELFF.

This clonotype was recorded many times. This chain links TRBV5-1 with TRBJ2-2; 7 bases match TRBD2. The CDR3 is 15 residues long. CDR1 SGHRS and CDR2 YFSETQ come from the germline V gene. V lost 3 bases, J lost 5 bases, and 7 bases stayed unmatched. CDR3 sequence: CASSSQGGKTGELFF. The DNA for the CDR3 is TGCGCCAGCAGCTCCCAGGGAGGGAAAACCGGGGAGCTGTTTTTT.

The chain uses TRBV29-1 and TRBJ1-2; tentative D call: TRBD1 (6 bases). The CDR3 has 14 residues. Germline CDR1 is SQVTM and CDR2 is ANQGSEA. The V end lost 7 bases, the J end lost 0 bases, and 15 bases lay between the germline ends. The CDR3 region is CSAGTPSPNYGYTF. The CDR3 DNA reads TGCAGCGCTGGGACACCTTCCCCTAACTATGGCTACACCTTC.

This clonotype was seen only a few times. The rearrangement joins TRBV29-1 to TRBJ1-1, with 7 bases that match TRBD1. The J segment lost 0 bases and the V segment lost 4 bases, leaving 2 bases of the junction unmatched. The CDR3 runs 13 residues. The germline V gene encodes CDR1 SQVTM and CDR2 ANQGSEA. In DNA form, the CDR3 reads TGCAGCGTTGCCGGGACAGTGAACACTGAAGCTTTCTTT. It codes for CSVAGTVNTEAFF.

A remark on this clonotype: A junction boundary mismatches the germline segment, possibly from a read error. The chain employs TRBV28 and TRBJ1-2, with 9 nucleotides matching TRBD1. CDR3 length equals 15 residues. Germline V gene sequence: CDR1 MDHEN, CDR2 SYDVKM. The CDR3 DNA follows: TGTGTCAGCAGTTTGGGGACAGGGACGGGGTATGGCTACACCTTC. It encodes CVSSLGTGTGYGYTF.

The V and J genes are TRBV30 and TRBJ2-1, with 15 bases fitting TRBD2. The CDR3 extends over 14 amino acids. The V segment lost 8 bases and the J segment 10 bases; nucleotides outside the gene matches: 9. Germline lookup yields CDR1 GTSNPN and CDR2 SVGIG (reference sequence). The CDR3 DNA reads as TGTGCCGGTAACCCGGGACTAGCGGGAGGAGAGCAGTTCTTC. Translated, it gives CAGNPGLAGGEQFF.

V is TRBV11-2 and J is TRBJ2-7; TRBD1 agrees at 7 bases. Germline V gives CDR1 SGHAT, CDR2 FQNNGV. The length of the CDR3 is 15 residues. Trimming took 2 bases from V and 1 from J; bases not matched to a gene: 5. The CDR3 here is CASSLIQGDSYEQYF. The CDR3 DNA follows: TGTGCCAGCAGCTTAATTCAGGGGGATTCCTACGAGCAGTACTTC.

This clonotype showed up many times. The chain has TRBV2 and TRBJ1-6; 8 bases fit TRBD1. The CDR3 consists of 14 residues. CDR1 and CDR2 (germline): SNHLY, FYNNEI. The junction had 6 bases not matched to a gene; V was cut back by 6 bases and J by 8 bases. CDR3 protein: CASRSTGEDSPLHF. For the CDR3, the DNA is TGTGCCAGCAGGTCGACAGGGGAGGATTCACCCCTCCACTTT.

CDR3: CASRRQGGSEKLFF. CDR3 nucleotides: TGTGCCAGCAGACGACAGGGAGGGAGTGAAAAACTGTTTTTT. This chain joins TRBV28 and TRBJ1-4; 7 positions match TRBD1. Germline-derived CDR1 and CDR2 are MDHEN and SYDVKM. V was clipped by 6 bases and J by 7 bases; unmatched bases: 8. The CDR3 contains 14 residues.

This clonotype appeared many times. This chain's CDR3 is CASSLAGTANYGYTF. In nucleotides, the CDR3 is TGCGCCAGCAGCTTGGCCGGGACAGCTAACTATGGCTACACCTTC. The J gene is TRBJ1-2, the V gene TRBV5-1, with TRBD1 matching over 7 bases. Trimming removed 0 bases from V and 0 bases from J; junction bases left unmatched: 2. The CDR3 sequence is 15 residues long. Germline CDR1 reads SGHRS; CDR2 reads YFSETQ.

Many counts were recorded for this clonotype. The chain links TRBV24-1 to TRBJ2-1; no definite D call. This CDR3 is built from 11 residues. Trimming cost V 0 bases and J 12 bases, with 5 bases left between them. Germline CDR1 reads KGHDR; CDR2 reads SFDVKD. The CDR3 here is CATSDLRGQFF. DNA of the CDR3: TGTGCCACCAGTGATTTGCGTGGGCAGTTCTTC.

This clonotype was detected many times. This chain links TRBV29-1 with TRBJ1-5; unclear D gene. The germline gives CDR1 SQVTM, CDR2 ANQGSEA. The CDR3 covers 13 residues. V dropped 5 bases and J dropped 2 bases, with 10 bases sitting between them. The CDR3 nucleotides read TGCAGCGTTACCGAAGGCGGCAATCAGCCCCAGCATTTT. Amino acid sequence: CSVTEGGNQPQHF.

This clonotype was observed a few times. V and J are TRBV18 and TRBJ1-4; D call uncertain. V gave up 6 bases and J gave up 2 bases, with 10 bases separating them. Looked up from germline, CDR1 is KGHSH and CDR2 is LQKENI. The CDR3 length is 14 residues. In nucleotides, the CDR3 is TGTGCCAGCTCCCCCGGACGGACTAATGAAAAACTGTTTTTT. Translated: CASSPGRTNEKLFF. The full variable domain, completed using reference TRBV18 and TRBJ1-4, is NAGVMQNPRHLVRRRGQEARLRCSPMKGHSHVYWYRQLPEEGLKFMVYLQKENIIDESGMPKERFSAEFPKEGPSILRIQQVVRGDSAAYFCASSPGRTNEKLFFGSGTQLSVL.

This clonotype was detected a few times. This rearrangement joins TRBV24-1 to TRBJ2-2, with 7 positions matching TRBD1. Trimming cost V 5 bases and J 0 bases; bases outside gene matches: 8. The germline V gene has CDR1 KGHDR and CDR2 SFDVKD. The CDR3 runs 17 residues. The CDR3 spells CATSGPAGTANTGELFF. CDR3 nucleotides: TGTGCCACCAGTGGTCCTGCCGGGACAGCGAACACCGGGGAGCTGTTTTTT.

This clonotype was seen a few times. J is TRBJ2-5 and V is TRBV11-2; tentative D call: TRBD2 (5 bases). CDR1 SGHAT and CDR2 FQNNGV come from the germline V gene. V lost 5 bases and J 1 base, leaving 17 bases between the germline ends. CDR3 size: 16 residues. The CDR3 here is CASSPRLSAVQETQYF. For the CDR3, the DNA is TGTGCCAGCAGCCCACGCTTATCAGCGGTCCAAGAGACCCAGTACTTC.

The chain recombines TRBV12-3 or TRBV12-4 with TRBJ2-2, with 8 nucleotides matching TRBD2. The CDR3 contains 19 residues. The DNA of the CDR3 is TGTACCCTCTGTTTAGGGGTATGGCCGGGAGGGCCAAACACCGGGGAGCTGTTTTTT. It codes for CTLCLGVWPGGPNTGELFF.

As for this clonotype: This may stem from a read error, because a much larger clone lies one nucleotide away. This chain connects TRBV5-1 to TRBJ2-1; D remains unclear. The CDR3 has 13 amino acids. CDR1 is SGHRS, CDR2 YFSETQ, per germline. In nucleotides, the CDR3 is TGCGCCAGCAGCTTGGGGCAGCACAATGAGCAGCTCTTC. Translation gives CASSLGQHNEQLF.

This clonotype was observed many times. This chain links TRBV20-1 with TRBJ2-1, with D unresolved. Looked up from germline, CDR1 is DFQATT and CDR2 is SNEGSKA (reference sequence). This CDR3 region has 13 residues. V was shortened by 3 bases and J by 7 bases, with 13 bases between the two germline ends. CDR3 sequence: CSARDPPQNEQFF. DNA of the CDR3: TGCAGTGCTAGGGACCCTCCTCAGAATGAGCAGTTCTTC.

In this sample, this clonotype turned up many times. The chain couples TRBV20-1 to TRBJ2-1, with 10 bases identical to TRBD1. The length of the CDR3 is 12 residues. Germline V gene data show CDR1 as DFQATT and CDR2 as SNEGSKA (reference sequence). The ends lost 1 base at V and 9 bases at J; junction bases unmatched: 0. This chain's CDR3 is CSARGQGAEQFF. As DNA, the CDR3 is TGCAGTGCTAGAGGACAGGGGGCTGAGCAGTTCTTC.

This clonotype was found a few times. The chain is built from TRBV28 and TRBJ2-2; 8 bases fit TRBD1. In germline, CDR1 is MDHEN, CDR2 SYDVKM. Trimming removed 7 bases from V and 8 bases from J; junction bases left unmatched: 9. CDR3 size: 14 residues. CDR3 sequence reads: CASTLDRVLGELFF. As DNA, the CDR3 is TGTGCCAGCACTCTGGACAGGGTGCTGGGGGAGCTGTTTTTT.

This clonotype was detected many times. This rearrangement joins TRBV20-1 to TRBJ2-1; either TRBD1 or TRBD2 may fit D (5 bases each). Trimming took off 0 bases at V and 3 bases at J, with 12 bases between the two ends. Germline V gene lookup returns CDR1 DFQATT and CDR2 SNEGSKA (reference sequence). CDR3 size: 15 residues. The CDR3 loop is CSARDHRGGYNEQFF. In DNA, the CDR3 is TGCAGTGCTAGAGATCATCGGGGCGGCTACAATGAGCAGTTCTTC.